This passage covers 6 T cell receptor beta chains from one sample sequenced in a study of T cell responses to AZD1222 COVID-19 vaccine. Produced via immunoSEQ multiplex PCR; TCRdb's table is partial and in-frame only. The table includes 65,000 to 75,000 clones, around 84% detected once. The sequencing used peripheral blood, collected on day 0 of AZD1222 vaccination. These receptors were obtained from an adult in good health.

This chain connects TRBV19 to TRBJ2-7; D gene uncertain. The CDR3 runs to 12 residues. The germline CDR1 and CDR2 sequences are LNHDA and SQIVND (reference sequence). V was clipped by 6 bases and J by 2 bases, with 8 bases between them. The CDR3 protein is CASSTIPYEQYF. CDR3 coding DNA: TGTGCCAGTAGCACCATTCCCTACGAGCAGTACTTC.

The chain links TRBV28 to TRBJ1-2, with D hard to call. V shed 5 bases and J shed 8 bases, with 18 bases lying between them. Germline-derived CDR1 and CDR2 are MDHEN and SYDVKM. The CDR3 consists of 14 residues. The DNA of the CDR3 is TGTGCCAGCAGTCCCCCCCAGACTCCTGCAGGCTACACCTTC. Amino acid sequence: CASSPPQTPAGYTF.

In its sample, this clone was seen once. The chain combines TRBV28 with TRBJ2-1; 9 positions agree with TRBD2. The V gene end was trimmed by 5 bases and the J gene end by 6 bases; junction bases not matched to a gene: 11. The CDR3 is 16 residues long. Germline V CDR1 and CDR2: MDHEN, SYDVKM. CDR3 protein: CASSIISGRRSNEQFF. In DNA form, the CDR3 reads TGTGCCAGCAGTATTATTAGCGGGAGACGAAGCAATGAGCAGTTCTTC.

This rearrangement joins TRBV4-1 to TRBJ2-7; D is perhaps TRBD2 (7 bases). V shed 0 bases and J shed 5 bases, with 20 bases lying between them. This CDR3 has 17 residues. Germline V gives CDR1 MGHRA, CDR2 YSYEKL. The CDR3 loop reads CASSQDGGGAGVDEQYF. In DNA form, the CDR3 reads TGCGCCAGCAGCCAAGATGGGGGCGGGGCGGGAGTAGACGAGCAGTACTTC.

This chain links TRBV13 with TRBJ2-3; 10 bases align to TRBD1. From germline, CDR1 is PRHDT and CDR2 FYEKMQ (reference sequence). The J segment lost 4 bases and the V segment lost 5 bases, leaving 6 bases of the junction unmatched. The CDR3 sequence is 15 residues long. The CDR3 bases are TGTGCCAGCAGCGCCAGGACAGGGGGATCAGATACGCAGTATTTT. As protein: CASSARTGGSDTQYF.

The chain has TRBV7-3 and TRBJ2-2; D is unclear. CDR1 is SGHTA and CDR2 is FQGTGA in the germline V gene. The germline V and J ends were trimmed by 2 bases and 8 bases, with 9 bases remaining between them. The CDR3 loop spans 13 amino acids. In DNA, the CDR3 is TGTGCCAGCAGCTTACCCGCAGCGGGGGAGCTGTTTTTT. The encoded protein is CASSLPAAGELFF.